The 10 T cell receptor beta chains reported below all come from one sample, sequenced in a study of T cells in Graves' hyperthyroidism and ophthalmopathy. RNA transcripts gave rise to amplified TCR beta CDR3 regions. The HTBI primer set drove a first-round RT-PCR of the TCR CDR3. TCRdb re-derived calls from the multiplex PCR reads in MiXCR, one entry per CDR3 protein. The table shows 620,000 or so distinct CDR3 sequences, with roughly 15% occurring only once. The sample taken for sequencing was blood. The source of these receptors is a woman between 50 and 59 years old with Graves' ophthalmopathy.

This clonotype was observed at least ten times. The chain joins TRBV12-3 or TRBV12-4 to TRBJ1-5; 11 positions match TRBD1. This CDR3 is built from 15 residues. With V trimmed by 5 bases and J by 7 bases, 7 bases remained unmatched. The CDR3 bases are TGTGCCAGCAGTGTGGACAGGGGGCTCCAACAGCCCCAGCATTTT. The encoded protein is CASSVDRGLQQPQHF.

This clonotype was recorded many times. The CDR3 DNA sequence: TGTGCCAGCAGCCAAGACAGTACGAATCAGCCCCAGCATTTT. This sequence encodes CASSQDSTNQPQHF. The rearrangement uses TRBV3-1 and TRBJ1-5, with D unresolved. This CDR3 has 14 amino acids. V was shortened by 0 bases and J by 4 bases, with 7 bases between the two germline ends. The germline V gene has CDR1 LGHDT and CDR2 YNNKEL (reference sequence).

Many counts were recorded for this clonotype. The V call is TRBV7-3, the J call TRBJ2-7; D may correspond to TRBD1 or TRBD2 (5 bases each). Germline assignment: CDR1 SGHTA and CDR2 FQGTGA. Trimming left V 5 bases short and J 3 bases short, with 14 bases between. This CDR3 region has 14 residues. CDR3: CASSPQGGLYEQYF. In nucleotides, the CDR3 is TGTGCCAGCAGCCCTCAGGGCGGGCTCTACGAGCAGTACTTC.

This clonotype was found a few times. The chain uses TRBV14 and TRBJ2-1; D is uncertain. V was pared by 1 base and J by 7 bases, with 11 bases between. The CDR3 is 14 amino acids. Looked up from germline, CDR1 is SGHDN and CDR2 is FVKESK. Written as DNA, the CDR3 is TGTGCCAGCAGCCAAGGTAACTACCTAAATGAGCAGTTCTTC. Encoded protein: CASSQGNYLNEQFF.

The count of this clonotype is one. The V gene is TRBV19, the J gene TRBJ2-7; no clear D. V gave up 2 bases and J gave up 7 bases, with 18 bases separating them. Looked up from germline, CDR1 is LNHDA and CDR2 is SQIVND (reference sequence). This CDR3 has 15 amino acids. CDR3 in amino acids: CASSILTLAGEEQYF. The CDR3 DNA follows: TGTGCCAGTAGTATATTAACCTTGGCAGGCGAAGAGCAGTACTTC.

The genes are TRBV6-2 or TRBV6-3 and TRBJ1-4; possible D gene TRBD1, 5 bases. Germline CDR1 and CDR2: MNHEY and SVGEGT. The CDR3 is 17 amino acids. V was trimmed by 2 bases and J by 0 bases, leaving 13 bases between them. The CDR3 bases are TGTGCCAGCAGTTACATGGTCGACAGCGCAACTAATGAAAAACTGTTTTTT. This encodes CASSYMVDSATNEKLFF.

This sequence joins TRBV7-2 and TRBJ1-3; D is uncertain. Germline CDR1 and CDR2: SGHTA and FQGNSA. The CDR3 runs 14 residues. The germline V and J ends were trimmed by 5 bases and 0 bases, with 8 bases remaining between them. CDR3 region: CASSISSSGNTIYF. The CDR3, as DNA: TGTGCCAGCAGCATTTCCAGCTCTGGAAACACCATATATTTT.

This clonotype was found many times. At one end the junction does not follow the germline gene, possibly because of a read error. V and J are TRBV4-3 and TRBJ1-6; 8 nucleotides align to TRBD1. The CDR3 totals 14 residues. Per germline, CDR1 LGHNA and CDR2 YSLEER. In nucleotides, the CDR3 is TGTGCCAGCAGCCAAGACAGGGGAAATTCACCCCTCCACTTT. This encodes CASSQDRGNSPLHF.

This clonotype has a count of ten or more. The gene calls are TRBV28 and TRBJ2-1; D is perhaps TRBD2 (6 bases). Trimming removed 6 bases from V and 7 bases from J, with 22 bases in between. This CDR3 is 16 amino acids long. Germline CDR1 reads MDHEN; CDR2 reads SYDVKM. The CDR3: CASRPGGASGLNEQFF. CDR3 in DNA: TGTGCCAGCAGACCCGGCGGGGCTAGTGGTTTGAATGAGCAGTTCTTC.

This clonotype was seen ten or more times. The CDR3 DNA sequence: TGTGCCAGCTCACCACCGAAGGGGTTGAACACTGAAGCTTTCTTT. Its protein product is CASSPPKGLNTEAFF. This chain joins TRBV18 and TRBJ1-1, with a tentative D call TRBD1 (5 bases). Germline V gene lookup returns CDR1 KGHSH and CDR2 LQKENI. The CDR3 length is 15 residues. Trimming removed 0 bases at V and 0 bases at J, with 8 bases between.